One sample yielded the 13 T cell receptor beta chains listed below, sequenced in a study of Ad26.COV2.S vaccination and SARS-CoV-2 variants. The sample's treatment: some 20 received Ad26.COV2.S at low or high dose, single or two shots; five or six received placebo; per-sample allocation not given. The samples date from day 63 after the first vaccine or placebo injection. The protocol was immunoSEQ multiplex PCR, while the TCRdb copy is restricted to in-frame clones and leaves out a portion. The table has about 440,000 clones, around 90% seen once; the top ten hold less than 5.5%. Sequenced material: peripheral blood, taken in a trial of Ad26.COV2.S vaccine versus placebo. Every receptor here comes from a person between 18 and 65 years old who received the Ad26.COV2.S COVID-19 vaccine or a placebo.

The chain is built from TRBV11-2 and TRBJ2-3; 7 nucleotides agree with TRBD2. With V trimmed by 5 bases and J by 1 base, 12 bases remained unmatched. Germline assignment: CDR1 SGHAT and CDR2 FQNNGV. The CDR3 length is 17 residues. DNA for the CDR3: TGTGCCAGCAGCCCGACGACTAGCCGGCGGGGCACAGATACGCAGTATTTT. Translating gives CASSPTTSRRGTDTQYF.

The chain joins TRBV11-2 to TRBJ2-1; D gene unclear. The germline CDR1 and CDR2 sequences are SGHAT and FQNNGV. This CDR3 is 11 amino acids long. Trimming removed 4 bases at V and 14 bases at J, with 12 bases between. CDR3 in amino acids: CASSSELEEFF. CDR3 coding DNA: TGTGCCAGCAGCTCGGAACTCGAGGAGTTCTTC.

V and J are TRBV19 and TRBJ2-7, with 8 bases fitting TRBD2. Germline V lookup: CDR1 LNHDA, CDR2 SQIVND (reference sequence). There are 14 residues in the CDR3. V lost 5 bases, J lost 2 bases, and 5 bases stayed unmatched. Here the CDR3 DNA reads TGTGCCAGTAGTGGTGGGACTAGACCCTACGAGCAGTACTTC. Amino acid sequence: CASSGGTRPYEQYF.

The chain links TRBV27 to TRBJ1-3, with D hard to call. This CDR3 spans 13 amino acids. From germline, CDR1 is MNHEY and CDR2 SMNVEV (reference sequence). V was clipped by 5 bases and J by 10 bases, with 15 bases between them. The CDR3 sequence is CASSDSGLRTIYF. CDR3 nucleotides: TGTGCCAGCAGTGATTCGGGCTTAAGGACCATATATTTT.

The chain has TRBV6-5 and TRBJ2-7; the D is unclear. CDR1 and CDR2 (germline): MNHEY, SVGAGI. V was pared by 0 bases and J by 1 base, with 1 base between. The CDR3 has 12 residues. The DNA of the CDR3 is TGTGCCAGCAGTTACTCGTCCTACGAGCAGTACTTC. Encoded protein: CASSYSSYEQYF.

This chain uses TRBV29-1 with TRBJ2-1; 12 nucleotides align to TRBD2. The CDR3 covers 14 residues. Germline V gives CDR1 SQVTM, CDR2 ANQGSEA. V shed 3 bases, J shed 8 bases, and the junction held 5 bases outside the gene matches. DNA of the CDR3: TGCAGCGTTGATCCTAGCGGGAGGGCCCATGAGCAGTTCTTC. Residues: CSVDPSGRAHEQFF.

This rearrangement joins TRBV9 to TRBJ2-3; D possibly corresponds to TRBD1 (6 bases). Looked up from germline, CDR1 is SGDLS and CDR2 is YYNGEE. The V gene lost 4 bases and the J gene lost 0 bases, with 12 bases spanning the gap. The length of the CDR3 is 15 residues. The CDR3: CASSTGTLSTDTQYF. DNA of the CDR3: TGTGCCAGCAGCACCGGGACACTTAGCACAGATACGCAGTATTTT.

V usage is TRBV5-6 and J usage is TRBJ2-1, with 13 bases matching TRBD2. This CDR3 comprises 15 residues. Unmatched junction bases numbered 1, after V lost 1 base and J lost 6 bases. Germline CDR1 SGHDT, CDR2 YYEEEE. CDR3 in amino acids: CASSLTSGRANEQFF. In nucleotides, the CDR3 is TGTGCCAGCAGCTTGACTAGCGGGAGGGCCAATGAGCAGTTCTTC.

The V gene is TRBV7-3, the J gene TRBJ2-6, with TRBD1 as a possible D gene (7 bases). The CDR3 is 16 residues long. V dropped 5 bases and J dropped 4 bases, with 15 bases sitting between them. CDR1 and CDR2 from the germline V gene are SGHTA and FQGTGA. The CDR3 is CASSLRGTAGANVLTF. As DNA, the CDR3 is TGTGCCAGCAGCCTACGGGGGACAGCCGGGGCCAACGTCCTGACTTTC. Combining the CDR3 with reference TRBV7-3 and TRBJ2-6 gives the whole variable domain GAGVSQTPSNKVTEKGKYVELRCDPISGHTALYWYRQSLGQGPEFLIYFQGTGAADDSGLPNDRFFAVRPEGSVSTLKIQRTERGDSAVYLCASSLRGTAGANVLTFGAGSRLTVL.

The J gene is TRBJ2-1, the V gene TRBV5-3; 9 bases line up with TRBD2. TRBV5-3 is known as an ORF, though its function is uncertain. Germline trimming cut 0 bases from V and 10 bases from J; bases unmatched to any gene: 11. The CDR3 runs to 16 residues. CDR3 loop: CARSLDYGGRAGEQFF. CDR3 DNA: TGTGCCAGAAGCTTGGATTACGGCGGGAGGGCAGGGGAGCAGTTCTTC.

This rearrangement joins TRBV5-1 to TRBJ1-1; no definite D call. Germline V lookup: CDR1 SGHRS, CDR2 YFSETQ. This CDR3 is 17 amino acids long. V was cut by 0 bases and J by 4 bases, with 19 bases left in between. The CDR3 loop reads CASSLGGNSLLSTEAFF. The CDR3 coding sequence is TGCGCCAGCAGCTTGGGAGGGAACTCCCTTTTAAGCACTGAAGCTTTCTTT.

This chain's CDR3 is CASSPSSGNYNEQFF. In DNA form, the CDR3 reads TGTGCCAGCAGTCCCTCCAGCGGGAACTACAATGAGCAGTTCTTC. J is TRBJ2-1 and V is TRBV27, with TRBD2 matching 7 bases. Germline CDR1 and CDR2: MNHEY and SMNVEV (reference sequence). The CDR3 has 15 amino acids. V lost 5 bases to trimming and J lost 3 bases; unmatched junction nucleotides: 7.

This clone has only one observation. J is TRBJ2-3 and V is TRBV3-1 (or the pseudogene TRBV3-2); D tentatively fits TRBD1 or TRBD2 (7 bases each). This CDR3 has 14 residues. Trimming cost V 4 bases and J 3 bases, with 11 bases left between them. CDR1 and CDR2 (germline): LGHDT, YNNKEL (reference sequence). The CDR3 DNA reads TGTGCCAGCAGCCCCAGGGGGGGGACAGATACGCAGTATTTT. This codes for CASSPRGGTDTQYF.